This T cell receptor beta chain was identified in a study of T cells and Merkel cell carcinoma outcomes. Study-level results: Repertoire plus T-cell density reportedly predicted Merkel cell carcinoma outcomes.

Germline V lookup: CDR1 SGHTA, CDR2 FQGTGA. Trimming stripped 5 bases from V and 2 bases from J, with 10 bases between. The CDR3 contains 13 residues. On this clone: Its antigen is still unknown.

Using immunoSEQ multiplex PCR, the repertoire was profiled, and TCRdb retains in-frame clones only, with some absent. The sample consists of under 15,000 clones, 95% of them appearing once. This receptor was obtained from a human donor with Merkel cell carcinoma. The chain carries TRBV7-3 and TRBJ2-7; TRBD1 might be the D (6 bases). The sequenced material came from tumor tissue from Merkel cell carcinoma. Here the CDR3 reads CASSPGQTYEQYF. As DNA, the CDR3 is TGTGCCAGCAGCCCCGGACAGACCTACGAGCAGTACTTC.